The rows below give T cell receptor beta chains drawn from one sample of a study of Graves' ophthalmopathy and Graves' hyperthyroidism. TCRdb processed the multiplex PCR reads anew with MiXCR; each CDR3 protein has one entry. The data contain approximately 700,000 distinct CDR3 sequences, 35% to 50% of them singletons. Sequenced material: peripheral blood. These receptors came from an adult man with Graves' ophthalmopathy. CDR3s include the opening cysteine and the closing phenylalanine or tryptophan. A D gene is named only where the DNA matches it firmly. Part of the rows lack a size; the others show once, few, many or a class for expanded clones.

CDR3	DNA	D	J	size	V
CASSPSEETQYF	TGTGCCAGCAGCCCGAGCGAGGAGACCCAGTACTTC	NA	TRBJ2-5	many	TRBV12-3/TRBV12-4
CAIRGDLGTYYF	TGTGCCATCAGAGGCGACTTAGGCACATACTACTTC	NA	TRBJ2-5	many	TRBV10-3
CASSLDRGPYGYTF	TGTGCCAGCAGCCTAGATAGGGGTCCCTATGGCTACACCTTC	NA	TRBJ1-2	many	TRBV5-4
CSVTVGADANTGELFF	TGCAGCGTCACGGTAGGGGCGGACGCGAACACCGGGGAGCTGTTTTTT	NA	TRBJ2-2	many	TRBV29-1
CASSPGTGRGYTF	TGTGCCAGCAGCCCCGGGACAGGGCGCGGCTACACCTTC	TRBD1	TRBJ1-2	NA	TRBV10-3
CASSYVGGGGQYF	TGTGCCAGCAGTTACGTGGGGGGCGGCGGGCAGTACTTC	NA	TRBJ2-7	NA	TRBV6-6
CASSLAGVSQDEKLFF	TGTGCCAGCAGCTTAGCTGGTGTCAGCCAGGATGAAAAACTGTTTTTT	NA	TRBJ1-4	NA	TRBV7-9
CASSLDQARNTEAFF	TGTGCCAGCAGCTTAGACCAGGCGAGGAACACTGAAGCTTTCTTT	NA	TRBJ1-1	NA	TRBV7-2
CATSGDSKETQYF	TGTGCCACCAGTGGAGACAGCAAAGAGACCCAGTACTTC	NA	TRBJ2-5	few	TRBV24-1
CASSSRGTGTYEQYF	TGTGCCAGCAGCAGCCGAGGGACAGGGACCTACGAGCAGTACTTC	TRBD1	TRBJ2-7	NA	TRBV7-9
CSRNGAQETQYF	TGCAGTCGTAATGGGGCCCAAGAGACCCAGTACTTC	NA	TRBJ2-5	many	TRBV20-1
CASSGSSGIETQYF	TGTGCCAGCAGTGGGTCTAGCGGGATCGAGACCCAGTACTTC	TRBD2	TRBJ2-5	few	TRBV6-5
CASSQRGSPYEQYF	TGTGCCAGCAGTCAGCGGGGAAGCCCCTACGAGCAGTACTTC	TRBD2	TRBJ2-7	NA	TRBV10-2
CATRTGANPREAFF	TGTGCCACCCGGACAGGGGCGAACCCTCGGGAAGCTTTCTTT	TRBD1	TRBJ1-1	many	TRBV10-3
CSQGTGTGWHEQYF	TGCAGCCAAGGGACCGGGACAGGGTGGCACGAGCAGTACTTC	TRBD1	TRBJ2-7	NA	TRBV29-1
CASSQRNQQETQYF	TGTGCCAGCAGCCAACGTAACCAACAAGAGACCCAGTACTTC	NA	TRBJ2-5	NA	TRBV12-3/TRBV12-4
CASSLAPPGYDTEAFF	TGTGCCAGCAGCTTAGCGCCTCCAGGGTATGACACTGAAGCTTTCTTT	NA	TRBJ1-1	few	TRBV7-8
CASKQAGYEQYF	TGTGCCAGCAAACAGGCCGGCTACGAGCAGTACTTC	NA	TRBJ2-7	few	TRBV7-9
CASSRDVLDSYEQYF	TGCGCCAGCAGCCGAGATGTCCTAGACTCCTACGAGCAGTACTTC	NA	TRBJ2-7	NA	TRBV4-3
CSAAQPGQGFLHTEAFF	TGCAGTGCAGCCCAACCGGGACAGGGATTTTTACACACTGAAGCTTTCTTT	TRBD1	TRBJ1-1	NA	TRBV20-1
CASTVGGMNTEAFF	TGTGCCAGTACCGTAGGCGGGATGAACACTGAAGCTTTCTTT	NA	TRBJ1-1	NA	TRBV19
CASSRQERGAFF	TGTGCCAGCAGTCGACAGGAAAGGGGAGCTTTCTTT	NA	TRBJ1-1	NA	TRBV2
CASSLTQGARQYF	TGTGCCAGCAGTTTAACACAGGGAGCGAGACAGTACTTC	NA	TRBJ2-7	NA	TRBV2
CASSDSGQDVNYGYTF	TGTGCCAGCAGTGATAGTGGGCAGGACGTTAACTATGGCTACACCTTC	NA	TRBJ1-2	NA	TRBV25-1
CAISDSGTGVYEQYF	TGTGCCATCAGTGATTCCGGGACAGGGGTCTACGAGCAGTACTTC	TRBD1	TRBJ2-7	many	TRBV10-3
CAISESDRGATYEQYF	TGTGCCATCAGTGAGTCGGACCGGGGGGCCACCTACGAGCAGTACTTC	NA	TRBJ2-7	few	TRBV10-3
CSASRTSGVYYEQYF	TGCAGTGCTAGCCGTACTAGCGGGGTTTATTACGAGCAGTACTTC	TRBD2	TRBJ2-7	NA	TRBV20-1
CASSYGQNQPQHF	TGTGCCAGCAGTTACGGCCAGAATCAGCCCCAGCATTTT	NA	TRBJ1-5	many	TRBV6-5
CASSPGTAIYEQYF	TGTGCCAGCAGCCCCGGGACAGCGATCTACGAGCAGTACTTC	TRBD1	TRBJ2-7	NA	TRBV5-4
CSVEVPISEYTEAFF	TGCAGCGTTGAAGTGCCCATCAGTGAGTACACTGAAGCTTTCTTT	NA	TRBJ1-1	NA	TRBV29-1
CASSDRTGGEPLDQPQHF	TGTGCCAGCAGTGACAGGACAGGGGGCGAGCCCCTCGATCAGCCCCAGCATTTT	TRBD1	TRBJ1-5	NA	TRBV24-1
CASGVLAGQETQYF	TGTGCCAGCGGCGTGCTAGCGGGGCAAGAGACCCAGTACTTC	TRBD2	TRBJ2-5	NA	TRBV27
CASGTQSSQETQYF	TGTGCCAGTGGTACTCAAAGCTCCCAAGAGACCCAGTACTTC	NA	TRBJ2-5	NA	TRBV19